This T cell receptor beta chain was recovered during a study of Graves' ophthalmopathy and Graves' hyperthyroidism. Findings and limits, study-wide: Discrimination between ophthalmopathy and stable hyperthyroidism by a 13-signature model showed 87.88% sensitivity and about 80% specificity. Among thyroid clonotypes expanded above 0.001 frequency, most also appeared in blood.

The CDR3 length is 16 residues. Losses at the gene ends were 2 bases for V and 4 bases for J; bases not matched to a gene: 9. Germline V gene sequence: CDR1 KGHDR, CDR2 SFDVKD. This clonotype was seen ten or more times. Its antigen is unidentified. Amplified material comprised TCR beta CDR3 regions derived from RNA transcripts. An initial RT-PCR round employing HTBI primers preceded a second-round multiplex PCR. TCRdb processed the multiplex PCR reads anew with MiXCR; each CDR3 protein has one entry. The data contain around 520,000 distinct CDR3 sequences, about 35% of them singletons. The chain carries TRBV24-1 and TRBJ1-2; 7 bases map to TRBD1. The sequence was obtained from an adult man with Graves' hyperthyroidism. Sequencing was done on a sample of peripheral blood or thyroid tissue (not recorded which). The CDR3, as DNA: TGTGCCACCAGTGATTCCCTCCCCAGGGGGGGCTATGGCTACACCTTC. Its translation is CATSDSLPRGGYGYTF.